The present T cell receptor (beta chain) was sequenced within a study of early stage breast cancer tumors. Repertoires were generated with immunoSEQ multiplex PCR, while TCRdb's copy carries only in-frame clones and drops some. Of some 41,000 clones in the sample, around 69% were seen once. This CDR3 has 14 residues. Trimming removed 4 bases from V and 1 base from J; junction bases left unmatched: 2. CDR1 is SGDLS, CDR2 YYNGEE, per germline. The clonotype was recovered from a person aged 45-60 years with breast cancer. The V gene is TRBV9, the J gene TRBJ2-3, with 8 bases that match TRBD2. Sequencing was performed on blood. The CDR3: CASSPGGRTDTQYF. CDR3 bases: TGTGCCAGCAGCCCGGGGGGGCGCACAGATACGCAGTATTTT. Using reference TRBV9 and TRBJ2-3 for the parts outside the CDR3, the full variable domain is DSGVTQTPKHLITATGQRVTLRCSPRSGDLSVYWYQQSLDQGLQFLIQYYNGEERAKGNILERFSAQQFPDLHSELNLSSLELGDSALYFCASSPGGRTDTQYFGPGTRLTVL.